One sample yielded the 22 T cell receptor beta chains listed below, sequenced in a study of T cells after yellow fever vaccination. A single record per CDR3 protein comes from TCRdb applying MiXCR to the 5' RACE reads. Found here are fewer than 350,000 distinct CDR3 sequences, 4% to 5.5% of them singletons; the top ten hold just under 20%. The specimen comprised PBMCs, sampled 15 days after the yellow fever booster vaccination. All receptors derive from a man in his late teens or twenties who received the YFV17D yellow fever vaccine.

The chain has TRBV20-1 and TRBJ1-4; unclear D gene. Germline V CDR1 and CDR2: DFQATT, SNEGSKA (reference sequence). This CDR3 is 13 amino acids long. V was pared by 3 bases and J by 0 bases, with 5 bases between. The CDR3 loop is CSARNATNEKLFF. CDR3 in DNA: TGCAGTGCTAGGAATGCAACTAATGAAAAACTGTTTTTT.

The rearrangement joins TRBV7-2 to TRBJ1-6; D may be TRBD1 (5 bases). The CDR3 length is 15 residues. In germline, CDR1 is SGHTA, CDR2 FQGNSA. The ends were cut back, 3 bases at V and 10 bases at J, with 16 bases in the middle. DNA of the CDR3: TGTGCCAGCAGCTTCTCCCAGGGAGGACTCTCACCCCTCCACTTT. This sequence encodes CASSFSQGGLSPLHF. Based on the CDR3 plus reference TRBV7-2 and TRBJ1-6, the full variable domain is GAGVSQSPSNKVTEKGKDVELRCDPISGHTALYWYRQSLGQGLEFLIYFQGNSAPDKSGLPSDRFSAERTGGSVSTLTIQRTQQEDSAVYLCASSFSQGGLSPLHFGNGTRLTVT.

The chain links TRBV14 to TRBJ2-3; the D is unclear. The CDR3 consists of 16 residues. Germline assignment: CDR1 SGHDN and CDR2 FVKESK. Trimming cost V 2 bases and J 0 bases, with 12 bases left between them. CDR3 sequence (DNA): TGTGCCAGCAGCCAAAGGCGCGGCGCTAGCACAGATACGCAGTATTTT. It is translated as CASSQRRGASTDTQYF.

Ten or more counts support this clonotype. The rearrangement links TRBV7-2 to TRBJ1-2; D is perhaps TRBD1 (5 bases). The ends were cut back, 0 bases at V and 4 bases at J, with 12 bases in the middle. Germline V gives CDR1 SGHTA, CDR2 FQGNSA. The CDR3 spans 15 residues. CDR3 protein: CASSLARRQSYGYTF. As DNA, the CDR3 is TGTGCCAGCAGCTTAGCGCGGAGACAGTCCTATGGCTACACCTTC.

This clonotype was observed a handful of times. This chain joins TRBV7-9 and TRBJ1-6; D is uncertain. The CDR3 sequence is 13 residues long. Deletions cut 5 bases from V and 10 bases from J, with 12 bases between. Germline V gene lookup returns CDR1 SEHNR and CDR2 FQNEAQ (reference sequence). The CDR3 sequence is CASSPTAESPLHF. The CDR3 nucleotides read TGTGCCAGCAGCCCCACGGCTGAATCACCCCTCCACTTT.

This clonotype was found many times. The CDR3 DNA is TGTGCCAGCAGTCGAGACAGTTATGCAGGAAACACCATATATTTT. The encoded protein is CASSRDSYAGNTIYF. V and J are TRBV2 and TRBJ1-3; weak D call: TRBD1 (5 bases). From germline, CDR1 is SNHLY and CDR2 FYNNEI. The CDR3 length is 15 residues. Trimming shortened V by 5 bases and J by 4 bases, and 15 bases separated the two germline ends.

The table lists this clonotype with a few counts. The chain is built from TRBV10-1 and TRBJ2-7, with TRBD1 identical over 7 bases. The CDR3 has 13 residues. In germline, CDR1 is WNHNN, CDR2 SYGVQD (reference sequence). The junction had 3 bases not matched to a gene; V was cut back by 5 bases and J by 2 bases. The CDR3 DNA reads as TGCGCCAGCAGTCGGACAGGACCCTACGAGCAGTACGTC. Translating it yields CASSRTGPYEQYV.

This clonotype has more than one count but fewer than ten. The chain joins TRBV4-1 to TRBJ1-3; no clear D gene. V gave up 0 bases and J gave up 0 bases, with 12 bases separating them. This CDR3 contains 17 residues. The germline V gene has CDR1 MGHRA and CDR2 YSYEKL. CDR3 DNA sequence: TGCGCCAGCAGCCAAGAAGCAGGACTTCTCTCTGGAAACACCATATATTTT. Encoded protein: CASSQEAGLLSGNTIYF.

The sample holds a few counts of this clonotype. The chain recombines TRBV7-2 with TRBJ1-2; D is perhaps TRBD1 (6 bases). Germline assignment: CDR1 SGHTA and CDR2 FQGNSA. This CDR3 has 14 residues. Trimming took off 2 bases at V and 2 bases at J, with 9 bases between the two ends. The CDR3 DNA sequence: TGTGCCAGCAGCTTAAGACAGGAAAACTATGGCTACACCTTC. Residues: CASSLRQENYGYTF. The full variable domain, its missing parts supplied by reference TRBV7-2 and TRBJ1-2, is GAGVSQSPSNKVTEKGKDVELRCDPISGHTALYWYRQSLGQGLEFLIYFQGNSAPDKSGLPSDRFSAERTGGSVSTLTIQRTQQEDSAVYLCASSLRQENYGYTFGSGTRLTVV.

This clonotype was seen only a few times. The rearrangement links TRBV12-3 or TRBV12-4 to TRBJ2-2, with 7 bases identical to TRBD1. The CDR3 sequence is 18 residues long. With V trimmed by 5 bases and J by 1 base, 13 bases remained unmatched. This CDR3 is CASSLRDRALWNTGELFF. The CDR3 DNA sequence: TGTGCCAGCAGTCTCCGGGACAGAGCCCTTTGGAACACCGGGGAGCTGTTTTTT.

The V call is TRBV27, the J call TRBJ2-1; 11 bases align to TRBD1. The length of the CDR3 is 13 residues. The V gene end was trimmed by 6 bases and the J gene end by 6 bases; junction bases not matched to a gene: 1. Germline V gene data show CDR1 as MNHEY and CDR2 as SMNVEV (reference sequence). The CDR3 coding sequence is TGTGCCAGCAGGGGGACAGGGGGCAATGAGCAGTTCTTC. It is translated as CASRGTGGNEQFF.

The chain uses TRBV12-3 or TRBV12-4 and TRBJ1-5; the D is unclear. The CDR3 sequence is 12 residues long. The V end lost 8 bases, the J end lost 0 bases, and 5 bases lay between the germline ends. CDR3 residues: CASAGSNQPQHF. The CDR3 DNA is TGTGCCAGCGCGGGTAGCAATCAGCCCCAGCATTTT.

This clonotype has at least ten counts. The CDR3 is CASSLYENTEAFF. For the CDR3, the DNA is TGTGCCAGCAGCTTGTACGAGAACACTGAAGCTTTCTTT. The chain joins TRBV7-2 to TRBJ1-1, with D unclear. Germline CDR1 is SGHTA and CDR2 is FQGNSA. The ends were cut back, 3 bases at V and 1 base at J, with 6 bases in the middle. This CDR3 comprises 13 residues.

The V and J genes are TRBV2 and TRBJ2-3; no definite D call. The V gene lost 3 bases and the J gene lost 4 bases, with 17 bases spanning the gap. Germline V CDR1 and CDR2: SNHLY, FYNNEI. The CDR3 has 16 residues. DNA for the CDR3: TGTGCCAGCAGTGATGAGGCTTTCGAGTATTCAGATACGCAGTATTTT. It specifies CASSDEAFEYSDTQYF.

The CDR3 sequence: CASSPLGTGANVLTF. CDR3 DNA sequence: TGTGCCAGCTCACCACTGGGGACTGGGGCCAACGTCCTGACTTTC. The chain recombines TRBV18 with TRBJ2-6; D unclear. The germline gives CDR1 KGHSH, CDR2 LQKENI. Trimming stripped 1 base from V and 2 bases from J, with 6 bases between. The CDR3 contains 15 residues.

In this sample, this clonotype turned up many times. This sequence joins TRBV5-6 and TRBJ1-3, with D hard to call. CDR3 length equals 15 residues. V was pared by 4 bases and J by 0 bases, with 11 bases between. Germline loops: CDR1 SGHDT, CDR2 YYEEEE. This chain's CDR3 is CASSASLSSGNTIYF. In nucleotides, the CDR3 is TGTGCCAGCAGCGCCTCCTTGAGCTCTGGAAACACCATATATTTT.

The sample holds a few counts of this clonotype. The CDR3 protein is CASSLRGLVEKLFF. The CDR3 nucleotides are TGTGCCAGCAGTCTAAGGGGGTTAGTCGAAAAACTGTTTTTT. The chain has TRBV12-3 or TRBV12-4 and TRBJ1-4; TRBD1 is a possible D gene (6 bases). V lost 5 bases and J lost 8, with 15 bases in between. The CDR3 consists of 14 residues.

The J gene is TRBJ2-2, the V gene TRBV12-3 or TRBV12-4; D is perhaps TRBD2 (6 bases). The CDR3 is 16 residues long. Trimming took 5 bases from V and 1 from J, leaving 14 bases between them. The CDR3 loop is CASSALRGKNTGELFF. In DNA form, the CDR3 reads TGTGCCAGCAGTGCCCTACGGGGGAAGAACACCGGGGAGCTGTTTTTT.

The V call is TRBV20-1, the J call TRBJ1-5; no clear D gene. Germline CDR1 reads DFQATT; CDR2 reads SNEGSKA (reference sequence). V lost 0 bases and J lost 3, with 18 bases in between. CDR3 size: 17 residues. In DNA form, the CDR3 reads TGCAGTGCTAGAGATGGAGGCAGGTCCTTTAACAATCAGCCCCAGCATTTT. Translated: CSARDGGRSFNNQPQHF.

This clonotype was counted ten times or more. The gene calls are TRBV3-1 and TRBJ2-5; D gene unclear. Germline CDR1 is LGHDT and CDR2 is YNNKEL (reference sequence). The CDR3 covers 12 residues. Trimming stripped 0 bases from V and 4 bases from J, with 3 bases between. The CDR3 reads CASSQDVETQYF. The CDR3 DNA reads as TGTGCCAGCAGCCAAGATGTAGAGACCCAGTACTTC.

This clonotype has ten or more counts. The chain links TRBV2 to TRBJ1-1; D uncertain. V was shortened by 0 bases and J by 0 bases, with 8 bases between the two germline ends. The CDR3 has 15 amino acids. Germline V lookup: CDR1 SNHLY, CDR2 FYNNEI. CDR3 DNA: TGTGCCAGCAGTGAAGCAACGGGAATGAACACTGAAGCTTTCTTT. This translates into CASSEATGMNTEAFF.

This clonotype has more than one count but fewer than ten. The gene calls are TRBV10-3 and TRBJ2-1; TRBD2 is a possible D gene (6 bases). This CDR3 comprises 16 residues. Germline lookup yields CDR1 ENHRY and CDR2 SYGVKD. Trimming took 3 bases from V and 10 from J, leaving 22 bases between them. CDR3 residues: CAISEMGGAVSAEQFF. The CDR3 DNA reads TGTGCCATCAGTGAAATGGGCGGGGCTGTCTCGGCGGAGCAGTTCTTC.